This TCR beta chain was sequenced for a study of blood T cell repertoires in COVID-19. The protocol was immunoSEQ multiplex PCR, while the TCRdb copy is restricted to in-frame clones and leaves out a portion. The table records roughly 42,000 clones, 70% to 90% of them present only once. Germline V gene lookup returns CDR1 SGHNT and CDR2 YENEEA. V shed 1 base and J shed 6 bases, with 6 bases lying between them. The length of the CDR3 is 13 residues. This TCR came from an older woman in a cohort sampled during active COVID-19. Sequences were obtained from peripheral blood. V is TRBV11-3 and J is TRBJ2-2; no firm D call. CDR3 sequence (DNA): TGTGCCAGCAGCTTAGCGGTGGCCGGGGAGCTGTTTTTT. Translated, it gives CASSLAVAGELFF.